Here is one T cell receptor (beta chain) with its context. One entry per CDR3 protein results from TCRdb running MiXCR on the 5' RACE reads. The sample yields under 600,000 distinct CDR3 sequences, roughly 14% seen once. This sample stems from a study of T cells after yellow fever vaccination. The CDR3 contains 15 residues. Germline values: CDR1 SGHRS, CDR2 YFSETQ. Unmatched junction bases numbered 6, after V lost 0 bases and J lost 4 bases. The chain is built from TRBV5-1 and TRBJ1-1; 7 nucleotides match TRBD1. This receptor was obtained from a man aged 30-40 years who received the YFV17D yellow fever vaccine. The specimen was PBMCs, collected on the day of the yellow fever booster vaccination. CDR3 nucleotide sequence: TGCGCCAGCAGCTTGGGAGTCACAGGGGCCACTGAAGCTTTCTTT. Protein product: CASSLGVTGATEAFF.